This passage covers 24 T cell receptor beta chains from one sample sequenced in a study of cytomegalovirus exposure and HLA in healthy donors (dated by TCRdb to 2016 to 2017). Libraries were made using the immunoSEQ multiplex PCR assay. A mixture of 60 forward primers for TCR Vbeta segments and 13 reverse primers for TCR Jbeta segments was used in the multiplex PCR. TCRdb's version of the immuneACCESS table is confined to in-frame rearrangements and falls short of the full clone set. An unresolved V gene accounts for under half of the shortfall where checked; the remainder is of unknown origin. The sample's own table lists 96,000 or so clones. Under 4.5% of the sample is held by the ten biggest clonotypes. The sequenced material came from PBMCs. These receptor sequences come from a woman under 40 in good health and CMV-seronegative.

The chain joins TRBV5-4 to TRBJ2-5; D remains unclear. Deletions cut 4 bases from V and 5 bases from J, with 6 bases between. The CDR3 runs to 11 residues. Germline V gene lookup returns CDR1 SGHNT and CDR2 YYREEE (reference sequence). This CDR3 reads CASSTRETQYF. As DNA, the CDR3 is TGTGCCAGCAGCACGAGGGAGACCCAGTACTTC.

CDR3 nucleotide sequence: TGTGCCAGCAGCTTTGGGACTACGAATGAGCAGTTCTTC. Translation gives CASSFGTTNEQFF. The genes are TRBV11-2 and TRBJ2-1; 7 bases fit TRBD2. Germline lookup yields CDR1 SGHAT and CDR2 FQNNGV. The CDR3 runs 13 residues. Trimming took 3 bases from V and 7 from J; bases not matched to a gene: 3. Full variable domain (missing parts from reference TRBV11-2 and TRBJ2-1): EAGVAQSPRYKIIEKRQSVAFWCNPISGHATLYWYQQILGQGPKLLIQFQNNGVVDDSQLPKDRFSAERLKGVDSTLKIQPAKLEDSAVYLCASSFGTTNEQFFGPGTRLTVL.

V and J are TRBV5-4 and TRBJ2-2, with TRBD2 matching over 7 bases. Germline V CDR1 and CDR2: SGHNT, YYREEE (reference sequence). This CDR3 has 16 residues. Trimming removed 4 bases from V and 5 bases from J; junction bases left unmatched: 11. For the CDR3, the DNA is TGTGCCAGCAGCCCCTCGGGGGGAGGAGGGACCGGGGAGCTGTTTTTT. It codes for CASSPSGGGGTGELFF.

The rearrangement links TRBV6-6 to TRBJ1-5, with no clear D. V was pared by 11 bases and J by 3 bases, with 17 bases between. Germline loops: CDR1 MNHNY, CDR2 SVGAGI (reference sequence). CDR3 length equals 14 residues. CDR3 loop: CAVGVGSTNQPQHF. The CDR3 DNA sequence: TGTGCCGTGGGTGTAGGGAGTACCAATCAGCCCCAGCATTTT.

This chain connects TRBV30 to TRBJ1-4; tentative D call: TRBD1 (5 bases). Per germline, CDR1 GTSNPN and CDR2 SVGIG (reference sequence). V dropped 4 bases and J dropped 4 bases, with 13 bases sitting between them. The CDR3 totals 14 residues. CDR3 nucleotides: TGTGCCTGGACGCGGGGCGCGATTAATGAAAAACTGTTTTTT. This codes for CAWTRGAINEKLFF.

The chain uses TRBV18 and TRBJ2-2; no definite D call. V was trimmed by 1 base and J by 2 bases, leaving 14 bases between them. The CDR3 runs 17 residues. Per germline, CDR1 KGHSH and CDR2 LQKENI. CDR3 amino acids: CASSPLTFPTNTGELFF. The CDR3 DNA reads TGTGCCAGCTCACCACTCACATTCCCGACAAACACCGGGGAGCTGTTTTTT.

The chain has TRBV7-3 and TRBJ1-1; D unresolved. CDR1 SGHTA and CDR2 FQGTGA come from the germline V gene. The length of the CDR3 is 14 residues. V was pared by 1 base and J by 0 bases, with 6 bases between. The chain's CDR3 is CASSLKRVNTEAFF. CDR3 sequence (DNA): TGTGCCAGCAGCTTAAAGAGAGTGAACACTGAAGCTTTCTTT.

For this clone: Distinct nucleotide sequences in the sample also encode this CDR3. This chain joins TRBV9 and TRBJ1-1; TRBD1 aligns across 7 bases. Looked up from germline, CDR1 is SGDLS and CDR2 is YYNGEE. Trimming removed 2 bases from V and 5 bases from J; junction bases left unmatched: 6. The CDR3 loop spans 14 amino acids. The CDR3 DNA reads as TGTGCCAGCAGCGTTTCAGGGGGTGGGACTGAAGCTTTCTTT. Its protein product is CASSVSGGGTEAFF.

The CDR3 DNA sequence: TGTGCCAGCAGCTTAGTAGGGGTAGGTAATTCACCCCTCCACTTT. This encodes CASSLVGVGNSPLHF. This sequence joins TRBV7-2 and TRBJ1-6; tentatively, D is TRBD1 (5 bases). The CDR3 sequence is 15 residues long. Trimming cost V 1 base and J 6 bases, with 10 bases left between them. CDR1 and CDR2 from the germline V gene are SGHTA and FQGNSA.

The rearrangement uses TRBV6-5 and TRBJ2-4, with D maybe TRBD1 (5 bases). The V end was cut by 0 bases, the J end by 4 bases, with 13 bases between. The CDR3 is 16 amino acids. CDR1 MNHEY and CDR2 SVGAGI come from the germline V gene. CDR3 residues: CASSYSSRGIKNIQYF. CDR3 in DNA: TGTGCCAGCAGTTACTCGTCTAGGGGTATTAAAAACATTCAGTACTTC.

The V call is TRBV6-5, the J call TRBJ2-3; 8 bases align to TRBD1. The CDR3 runs 15 residues. Trimming took 4 bases from V and 4 from J; bases not matched to a gene: 7. Germline V lookup: CDR1 MNHEY, CDR2 SVGAGI. The CDR3 region has the DNA TGTGCCAGCAGTTTCACCCCAGGGGGCCCAGATACGCAGTATTTT. This gives the protein CASSFTPGGPDTQYF.

The V call is TRBV28, the J call TRBJ2-5, with TRBD2 matching 7 bases. The DNA matches TRBJ2-7 better at its end, which makes the J call doubtful. The CDR3 is 14 residues long. The germline V gene encodes CDR1 MDHEN and CDR2 SYDVKM. CDR3 protein: CASSLAGARYEQYF. The CDR3 region has the DNA TGTGCCAGCAGTTTAGCGGGAGCGAGGTACGAGCAGTACTTC.

V usage is TRBV5-1 and J usage is TRBJ2-5, with 8 bases that match TRBD1. The end of the DNA aligns better with TRBJ2-7, so the J call may be wrong. CDR1 and CDR2 from the germline V gene are SGHRS and YFSETQ. This CDR3 spans 15 amino acids. The CDR3 DNA reads TGCGCCAGCAGCTCAGAGGACAGGGCCTTGGACGAGCAGTACTTC. Protein sequence: CASSSEDRALDEQYF.

V is TRBV28 and J is TRBJ2-2; 7 nucleotides line up with TRBD1. CDR3 length: 15 amino acids. In germline, CDR1 is MDHEN, CDR2 SYDVKM. With 6 bases clipped from V and 5 bases from J, the junction kept 9 bases outside the gene matches. CDR3 sequence: CASSHTGVGTGELFF. CDR3 bases: TGTGCCAGCAGCCATACAGGGGTTGGAACCGGGGAGCTGTTTTTT.

The J gene is TRBJ1-3, the V gene TRBV6-5, with TRBD1 identical over 8 bases. The germline V gene has CDR1 MNHEY and CDR2 SVGAGI. V shed 6 bases and J 0 bases; nucleotides not matched to a gene: 4. This CDR3 comprises 15 residues. The CDR3 nucleotides are TGTGCCAGCAGGCTAACAGGGGGCTCTGGAAACACCATATATTTT. Its protein is CASRLTGGSGNTIYF.

The chain links TRBV28 to TRBJ1-3, with 9 bases aligning to TRBD1. Trimming cost V 5 bases and J 6 bases; bases outside gene matches: 8. This CDR3 region has 15 residues. Germline CDR1 is MDHEN and CDR2 is SYDVKM. The CDR3 DNA follows: TGTGCCAGCAGTACCCGGACAGGGGATCCAAACACCATATATTTT. This gives the protein CASSTRTGDPNTIYF.

The chain carries TRBV11-2 and TRBJ2-7; maybe TRBD2 (5 bases). This CDR3 is built from 15 residues. Germline V gives CDR1 SGHAT, CDR2 FQNNGV. The V and J ends lost 6 bases and 1 base respectively, with 16 bases between them. DNA for the CDR3: TGTGCCAGCAGAAAGGCGGGCCGACCTTCCTACGAGCAGTACTTC. Translation: CASRKAGRPSYEQYF.

The chain has TRBV27 and TRBJ2-7; TRBD2 matches at 12 bases. The J segment lost 2 bases and the V segment lost 5 bases, leaving 4 bases of the junction unmatched. This CDR3 comprises 15 residues. The germline V gene has CDR1 MNHEY and CDR2 SMNVEV (reference sequence). CDR3 DNA sequence: TGTGCCAGCAGTAGACGGACTAGCGGGACCTACGAGCAGTACTTC. Translating it yields CASSRRTSGTYEQYF.

The chain carries TRBV5-4 and TRBJ2-3; 8 bases are a match to TRBD2. CDR3 length: 15 residues. The V gene's germline CDR1 is SGHNT and CDR2 YYREEE (reference sequence). V lost 6 bases and J lost 5; bases outside the gene matches: 11. CDR3 coding DNA: TGTGCCAGCACGCCGAGCGGGGGATGGGGAGATACGCAGTATTTT. This sequence encodes CASTPSGGWGDTQYF.

V and J are TRBV7-6 and TRBJ2-7; D may be TRBD1 (6 bases). The germline V and J ends were trimmed by 1 base and 6 bases, with 13 bases remaining between them. CDR1 is SGHVS and CDR2 is FNYEAQ in the germline V gene. The CDR3 spans 14 residues. This CDR3 reads CASSLDGGGREQYF. The CDR3 nucleotides read TGTGCCAGCAGCTTAGATGGTGGGGGCCGCGAGCAGTACTTC.

The CDR3: CASSPLAVQTYNEQFF. For the CDR3, the DNA is TGTGCCAGCAGTCCCTTAGCGGTACAGACCTACAATGAGCAGTTCTTC. The J gene is TRBJ2-1, the V gene TRBV27; D perhaps matches TRBD2 (6 bases). V gave up 5 bases and J gave up 2 bases, with 16 bases separating them. The CDR3 contains 16 residues. Germline V gene sequence: CDR1 MNHEY, CDR2 SMNVEV (reference sequence).

The chain carries TRBV28 and TRBJ1-3, with TRBD1 as a possible D gene (6 bases). The CDR3 is made up of 15 amino acids. Trimming shortened V by 6 bases and J by 1 base, and 13 bases separated the two germline ends. The germline V gene has CDR1 MDHEN and CDR2 SYDVKM. The CDR3 is CASRPTGLSGNTIYF. In DNA form, the CDR3 reads TGTGCCAGCAGACCAACAGGGTTATCTGGAAACACCATATATTTT.

The rearrangement links TRBV6-5 to TRBJ1-1, with a tentative D call TRBD1 (6 bases). The V end was cut by 7 bases, the J end by 7 bases, with 10 bases between. Germline CDR1 and CDR2: MNHEY and SVGAGI. The CDR3 spans 11 residues. In DNA form, the CDR3 reads TGTGCCAGCAAGCAGGGGATTGAAGCTTTCTTT. Residues: CASKQGIEAFF.

The DNA of the CDR3 is TGTGCCAGCAGTTTAGGGCACAGGGGTTATGGCTACACCTTC. This gives the protein CASSLGHRGYGYTF. J is TRBJ1-2 and V is TRBV27, with 7 bases that match TRBD1. The V segment lost 2 bases and the J segment 5 bases; nucleotides outside the gene matches: 5. The germline CDR1 and CDR2 sequences are MNHEY and SMNVEV (reference sequence). CDR3 length: 14 residues.